This TCR beta chain was identified in a study of shared clonotypes between healthy human individuals. The method was immunoSEQ multiplex PCR; TCRdb's version includes in-frame clones alone and lacks a portion of them. The table shows hundreds of thousands of clones, with just over 75% occurring only once. The sample taken for sequencing was PBMCs. This sequence was found in a woman in her forties in good health. Some clones in this sample may be carry-over from other donors' samples.

CDR3 amino acids: CASSLETSTDTQYF. CDR3 nucleotides: TGCGCCAGCAGCTTGGAAACTAGCACAGATACGCAGTATTTT. The V and J genes are TRBV5-1 and TRBJ2-3; D gene unclear. The V gene lost 0 bases and the J gene lost 0 bases, with 5 bases spanning the gap. Germline V lookup: CDR1 SGHRS, CDR2 YFSETQ. CDR3 size: 14 residues. Full variable domain (outside the CDR3, taken from reference TRBV5-1 and TRBJ2-3): KAGVTQTPRYLIKTRGQQVTLSCSPISGHRSVSWYQQTPGQGLQFLFEYFSETQRNKGNFPGRFSGRQFSNSRSEMNVSTLELGDSALYLCASSLETSTDTQYFGPGTRLTVL.